This T cell receptor beta chain comes out of a study of CD8 T cell repertoires and HIV-1 epitope variants. TCRdb's copy holds only in-frame clones and misses some; the assay was immunoSEQ multiplex PCR. This sample has about 95,000 clones, with almost 75% found just once. Per the germline V gene, CDR1 is SGHNT and CDR2 is YYREEE (reference sequence). CDR3 length: 15 amino acids. V trimming: 2 bases; J trimming: 13 bases; junction bases outside the gene matches: 14. The source of this sequence is a male donor with HIV. This chain connects TRBV5-4 to TRBJ2-1; 8 bases are a match to TRBD1. The sample consisted of uncultured baseline CD8+ T cells from peripheral blood mononuclear cells (PBMCs). The CDR3 bases are TGTGCCAGCAGCTTTGCAGGGGGCTCTTCTGAAGATCAGTTCTTC. Translating gives CASSFAGGSSEDQFF.